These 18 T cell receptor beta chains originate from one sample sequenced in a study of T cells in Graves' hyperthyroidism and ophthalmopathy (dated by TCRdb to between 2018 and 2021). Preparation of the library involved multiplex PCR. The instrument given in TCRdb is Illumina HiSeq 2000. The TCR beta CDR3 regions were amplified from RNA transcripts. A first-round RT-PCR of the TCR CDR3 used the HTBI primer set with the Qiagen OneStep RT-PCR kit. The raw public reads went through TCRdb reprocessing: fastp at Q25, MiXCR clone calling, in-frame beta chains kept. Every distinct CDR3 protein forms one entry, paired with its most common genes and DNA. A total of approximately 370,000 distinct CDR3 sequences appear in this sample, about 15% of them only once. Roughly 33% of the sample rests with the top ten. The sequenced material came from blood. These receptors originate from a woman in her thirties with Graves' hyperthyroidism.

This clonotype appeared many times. For the CDR3, the DNA is TGTGCCTGGAGTGGATTCAGGGGGGAGCAGTACTTC. Its translation is CAWSGFRGEQYF. The chain employs TRBV30 and TRBJ2-7; 7 bases align to TRBD1. J was trimmed by 7 bases and V by 1 base; bases with no gene match: 4. The germline V gene encodes CDR1 GTSNPN and CDR2 SVGIG (reference sequence). The CDR3 spans 12 residues.

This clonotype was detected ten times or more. The CDR3, as DNA: TGTGCCAGCAGCTTAGCGGGACGATACACCGGGGAGCTGTTTTTT. Translation: CASSLAGRYTGELFF. The chain uses TRBV11-1 and TRBJ2-2, with D tentatively TRBD1 or TRBD2 (5 bases each). The CDR3 consists of 15 residues. V dropped 0 bases and J dropped 3 bases, with 8 bases sitting between them. Germline CDR1 reads SGHAT; CDR2 reads FQDESV (reference sequence).

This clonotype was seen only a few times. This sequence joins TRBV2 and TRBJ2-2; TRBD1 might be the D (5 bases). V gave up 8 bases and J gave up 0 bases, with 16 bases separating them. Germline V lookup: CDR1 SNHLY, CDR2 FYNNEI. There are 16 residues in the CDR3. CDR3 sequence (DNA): TGTGCCAGCTCTGGGGCAGCGTACGCGAACACCGGGGAGCTGTTTTTT. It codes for CASSGAAYANTGELFF. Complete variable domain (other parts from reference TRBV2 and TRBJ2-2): EPEVTQTPSHQVTQMGQEVILRCVPISNHLYFYWYRQILGQKVEFLVSFYNNEISEKSEIFDDQFSVERPDGSNFTLKIRSTKLEDSAMYFCASSGAAYANTGELFFGEGSRLTVL.

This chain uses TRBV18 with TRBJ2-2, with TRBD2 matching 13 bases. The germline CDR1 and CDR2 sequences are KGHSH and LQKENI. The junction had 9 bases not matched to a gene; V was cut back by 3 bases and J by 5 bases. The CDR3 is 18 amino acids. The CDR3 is CASSPATGLAGETGELFF. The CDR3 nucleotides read TGTGCCAGCTCACCGGCAACCGGACTAGCGGGAGAAACCGGGGAGCTGTTTTTT. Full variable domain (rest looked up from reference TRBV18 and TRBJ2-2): NAGVMQNPRHLVRRRGQEARLRCSPMKGHSHVYWYRQLPEEGLKFMVYLQKENIIDESGMPKERFSAEFPKEGPSILRIQQVVRGDSAAYFCASSPATGLAGETGELFFGEGSRLTVL.

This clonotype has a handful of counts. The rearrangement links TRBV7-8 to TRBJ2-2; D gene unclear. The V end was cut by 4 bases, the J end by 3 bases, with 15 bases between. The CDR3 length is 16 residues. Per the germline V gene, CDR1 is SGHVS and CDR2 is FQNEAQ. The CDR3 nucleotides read TGTGCCAGCAGCTCCAGTTTTATTGCGGACACCGGGGAGCTGTTTTTT. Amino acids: CASSSSFIADTGELFF.

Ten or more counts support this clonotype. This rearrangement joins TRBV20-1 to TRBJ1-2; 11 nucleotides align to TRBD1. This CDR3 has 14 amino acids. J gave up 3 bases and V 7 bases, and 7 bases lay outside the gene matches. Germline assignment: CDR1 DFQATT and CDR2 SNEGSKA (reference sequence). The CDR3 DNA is TGCAGTGTCGAGGGGGGACAGGGGGACTATGGCTACACCTTC. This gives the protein CSVEGGQGDYGYTF.

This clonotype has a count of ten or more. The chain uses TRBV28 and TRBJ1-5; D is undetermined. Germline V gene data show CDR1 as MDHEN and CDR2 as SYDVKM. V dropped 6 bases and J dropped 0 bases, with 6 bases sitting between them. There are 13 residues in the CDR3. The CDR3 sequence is CASRYNSNQPQHF. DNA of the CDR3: TGTGCCAGCAGATATAATAGCAATCAGCCCCAGCATTTT.

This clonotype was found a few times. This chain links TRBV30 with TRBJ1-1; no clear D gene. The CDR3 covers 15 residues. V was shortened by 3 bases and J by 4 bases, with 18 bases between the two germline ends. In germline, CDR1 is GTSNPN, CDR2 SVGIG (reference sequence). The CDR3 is CAWRLLSTLGTEAFF. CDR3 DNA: TGTGCCTGGAGATTATTGAGCACCCTGGGCACTGAAGCTTTCTTT.

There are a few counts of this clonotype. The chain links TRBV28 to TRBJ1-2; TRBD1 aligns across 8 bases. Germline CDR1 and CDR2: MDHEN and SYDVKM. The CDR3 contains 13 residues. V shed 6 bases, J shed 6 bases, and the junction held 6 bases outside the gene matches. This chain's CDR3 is CASSGDRWDGYTF. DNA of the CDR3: TGTGCCAGCAGCGGGGACAGGTGGGATGGCTACACCTTC.

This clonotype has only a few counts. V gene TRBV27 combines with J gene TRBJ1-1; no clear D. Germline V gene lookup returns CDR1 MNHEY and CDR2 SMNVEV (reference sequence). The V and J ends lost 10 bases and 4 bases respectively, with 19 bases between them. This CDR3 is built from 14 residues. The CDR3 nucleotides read TGTGCCACATCGGTGGGGATGGAGGCCACTGAAGCTTTCTTT. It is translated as CATSVGMEATEAFF.

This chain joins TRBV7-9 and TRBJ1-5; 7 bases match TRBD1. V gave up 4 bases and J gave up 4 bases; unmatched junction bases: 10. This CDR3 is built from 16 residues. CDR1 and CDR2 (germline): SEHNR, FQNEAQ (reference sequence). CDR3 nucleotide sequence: TGTGCCAGCAGCTCGTTCCCTCAGGGGGTTAATCAGCCCCAGCATTTT. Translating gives CASSSFPQGVNQPQHF.

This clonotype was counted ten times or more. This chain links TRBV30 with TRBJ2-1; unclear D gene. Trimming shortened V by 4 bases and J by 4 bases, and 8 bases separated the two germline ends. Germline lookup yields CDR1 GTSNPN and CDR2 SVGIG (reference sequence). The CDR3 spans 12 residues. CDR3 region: CAWMSGYNEQFF. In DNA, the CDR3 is TGTGCCTGGATGTCTGGTTACAATGAGCAGTTCTTC.

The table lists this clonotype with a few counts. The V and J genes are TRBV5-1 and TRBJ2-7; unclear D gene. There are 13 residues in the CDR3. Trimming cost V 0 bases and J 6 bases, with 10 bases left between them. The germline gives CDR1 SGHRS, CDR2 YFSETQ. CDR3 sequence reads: CASSLGTVFEQYF. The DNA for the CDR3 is TGCGCCAGCAGCTTGGGTACAGTATTCGAGCAGTACTTC.

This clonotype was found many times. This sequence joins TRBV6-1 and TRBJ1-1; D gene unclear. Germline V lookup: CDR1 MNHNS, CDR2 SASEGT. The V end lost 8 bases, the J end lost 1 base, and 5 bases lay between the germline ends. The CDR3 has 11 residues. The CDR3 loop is CASFRNTEAFF. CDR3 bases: TGTGCCAGCTTTAGGAACACTGAAGCTTTCTTT.

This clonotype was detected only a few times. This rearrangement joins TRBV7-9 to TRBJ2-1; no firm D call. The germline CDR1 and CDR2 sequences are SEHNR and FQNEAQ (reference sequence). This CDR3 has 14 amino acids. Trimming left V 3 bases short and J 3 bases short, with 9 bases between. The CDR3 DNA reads TGTGCCAGCAGCTTCCACGTAGGCTACAATGAGCAGTTCTTC. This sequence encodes CASSFHVGYNEQFF.

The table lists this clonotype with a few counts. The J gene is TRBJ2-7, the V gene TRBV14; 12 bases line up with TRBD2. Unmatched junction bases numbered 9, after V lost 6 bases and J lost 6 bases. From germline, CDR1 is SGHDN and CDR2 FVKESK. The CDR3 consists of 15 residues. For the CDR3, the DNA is TGTGCCAGCAGTCTCAGACTAGCGGGAGTCCCCGAGCAGTACTTC. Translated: CASSLRLAGVPEQYF.

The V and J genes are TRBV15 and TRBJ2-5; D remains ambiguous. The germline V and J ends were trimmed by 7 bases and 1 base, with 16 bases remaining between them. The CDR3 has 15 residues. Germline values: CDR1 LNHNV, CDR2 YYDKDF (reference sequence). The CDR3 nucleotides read TGTGCCACCACTCACGCAACCCACGCCCAAGAGACCCAGTACTTC. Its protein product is CATTHATHAQETQYF.

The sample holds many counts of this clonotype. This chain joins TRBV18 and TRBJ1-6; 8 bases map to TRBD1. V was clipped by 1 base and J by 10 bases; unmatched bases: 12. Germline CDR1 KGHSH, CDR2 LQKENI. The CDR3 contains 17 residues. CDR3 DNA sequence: TGTGCCAGCTCACCACAAAAACCGACAGGGGAGTTATCACCCCTCCACTTT. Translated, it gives CASSPQKPTGELSPLHF.